These 31 T cell receptor beta chains were sequenced from one sample in a study of shared clonotypes between healthy human individuals (dated by TCRdb to 2018 to 2020). The library was obtained by the immunoSEQ multiplex PCR assay. TCRdb obtained this table from immuneACCESS and retained in-frame rearrangements with V and J assigned. These tables miss some clones; where compared with another copy, unresolved V genes account for less than half of the shortfall, and the remainder is unexplained. In all, the sample holds approximately 500,000 clones, and 81% of those were seen once. Of the sample, roughly 13% is held by the ten largest clones. The sequenced sample was PBMCs. These receptor sequences come from a middle-aged woman in good health. Some clones in this sample may be carry-over from other donors' samples.

This clone was observed once. The V gene is TRBV5-5, the J gene TRBJ1-1; 7 nucleotides line up with TRBD1. The CDR3 length is 12 residues. Germline lookup yields CDR1 SGHKS and CDR2 YYEKEE (reference sequence). The V gene end was trimmed by 5 bases and the J gene end by 8 bases; junction bases not matched to a gene: 6. The CDR3 DNA follows: TGTGCCAGCAGTTTCGACAGGGCCGAAGCTTTCTTT. Its translation is CASSFDRAEAFF.

In its sample, this clone was seen a few times. The chain has TRBV10-2 and TRBJ2-5; 8 bases align to TRBD2. Losses at the gene ends were 3 bases for V and 4 bases for J; bases not matched to a gene: 7. This CDR3 contains 15 residues. Germline lookup yields CDR1 WSHSY and CDR2 SAAADI. The CDR3 sequence is CASSDGRALGETQYF. The CDR3 nucleotides read TGCGCCAGCAGTGACGGGAGGGCCTTGGGAGAGACCCAGTACTTC.

The chain recombines TRBV7-9 with TRBJ1-1; D is uncertain. V shed 2 bases and J shed 5 bases, with 18 bases lying between them. The CDR3 has 16 residues. Germline CDR1 reads SEHNR; CDR2 reads FQNEAQ (reference sequence). The CDR3 DNA is TGTGCCAGCAGCTTATCGGGGAATCGGTTAACGACTGAAGCTTTCTTT. Amino acids: CASSLSGNRLTTEAFF.

This chain links TRBV6-1 with TRBJ1-5, with D unresolved. Between the trimmed V and J ends, which lost 1 base and 3 bases, there was a span of 10 bases. The CDR3 totals 15 residues. Germline V gene sequence: CDR1 MNHNS, CDR2 SASEGT. The CDR3 spells CASSEGARVNQPQHF. The CDR3 DNA is TGTGCCAGCAGTGAAGGGGCACGGGTCAATCAGCCCCAGCATTTT.

Concerning this clone: It may be a read error: a sequence one base away is much more abundant. Other nucleotide sequences from this sample produce the same CDR3. The rearrangement uses TRBV7-2 and TRBJ2-5, with unresolved D. V shed 1 base and J shed 5 bases, with 8 bases lying between them. Germline loops: CDR1 SGHTA, CDR2 FQGNSA. This CDR3 region has 13 residues. The CDR3 protein is CASSLVGSETQYF. Written as DNA, the CDR3 is TGTGCCAGCAGCTTAGTAGGTTCGGAGACCCAGTACTTC.

V usage is TRBV25-1 and J usage is TRBJ2-7; the D gene could be TRBD1 or TRBD2 (5 bases each). Deletions cut 2 bases from V and 3 bases from J, with 11 bases between. CDR1 is MGHDK and CDR2 is SYGVNS in the germline V gene. CDR3 length: 14 residues. The CDR3 reads CASSESEGIYEQYF. CDR3 DNA sequence: TGTGCCAGCAGTGAAAGCGAGGGGATCTACGAGCAGTACTTC.

This clone has a handful of counts. This may be a read error: a much more frequent sequence differs by one nucleotide. This chain joins TRBV7-3 and TRBJ2-7; D is possibly TRBD2 (5 bases). Germline-derived CDR1 and CDR2 are SGHTA and FQGTGA. This CDR3 comprises 14 residues. Trimming removed 5 bases from V and 5 bases from J, with 16 bases in between. CDR3: CASSAGLASDEQYF. The CDR3 bases are TGTGCCAGCAGCGCGGGCCTAGCATCTGACGAGCAGTACTTC.

Worth noting for this clone: A far bigger clonotype differs at one base, so this is likely a read error. V is TRBV28 and J is TRBJ1-3, with D uncertain. The J call is uncertain, as TRBJ2-2 better fits the DNA end. The CDR3 covers 13 residues. In germline, CDR1 is MDHEN, CDR2 SYDVKM. Here the CDR3 DNA reads TGTGCCAGCACCCATAGCATGACCGGGGAGCTGTTTTTT. Its translation: CASTHSMTGELFF.

This clone was seen only a few times. The V and J genes are TRBV28 and TRBJ2-2; TRBD2 matches at 11 bases. Per germline, CDR1 MDHEN and CDR2 SYDVKM. The V gene end was trimmed by 9 bases and the J gene end by 1 base; junction bases not matched to a gene: 1. The CDR3 totals 14 residues. The CDR3 region has the DNA TGTGCCAGTGGGACTAGCGGGAACACCGGGGAGCTGTTTTTT. It is translated as CASGTSGNTGELFF.

The table lists this clone with many counts. The same CDR3 can be traced to other DNA sequences in this sample. V is TRBV11-2 and J is TRBJ2-5, with TRBD2 matching 7 bases. The V gene end was trimmed by 5 bases and the J gene end by 2 bases; junction bases not matched to a gene: 5. The CDR3 totals 14 residues. CDR1 is SGHAT and CDR2 is FQNNGV in the germline V gene. The CDR3 nucleotides read TGTGCCAGCAGCCCGGGGGGTCGTCAAGAGACCCAGTACTTC. Its translation: CASSPGGRQETQYF. Variable domain in full (rest from reference TRBV11-2 and TRBJ2-5): EAGVAQSPRYKIIEKRQSVAFWCNPISGHATLYWYQQILGQGPKLLIQFQNNGVVDDSQLPKDRFSAERLKGVDSTLKIQPAKLEDSAVYLCASSPGGRQETQYFGPGTRLLVL.

This clone was counted at least ten times. The rearrangement joins TRBV2 to TRBJ1-4; 10 positions match TRBD1. The CDR3 has 12 residues. Looked up from germline, CDR1 is SNHLY and CDR2 is FYNNEI. Trimming took 8 bases from V and 7 from J; bases not matched to a gene: 1. The DNA for the CDR3 is TGTGCCAGCCGGGACAGGGGTGAAAAACTGTTTTTT. It encodes CASRDRGEKLFF.

V is TRBV6-5 and J is TRBJ1-1; 8 nucleotides agree with TRBD1. Germline lookup yields CDR1 MNHEY and CDR2 SVGAGI. The V and J ends lost 5 bases and 7 bases, in that order; junction bases with no gene match: 3. The CDR3 loop spans 12 amino acids. The CDR3 is CASSRQGFEAFF. Written as DNA, the CDR3 is TGTGCCAGCAGTCGACAGGGGTTTGAAGCTTTCTTT.

This clone occurred once. The J gene is TRBJ2-2, the V gene TRBV6-5; perhaps TRBD2 as D (6 bases). CDR3 size: 14 residues. Trimming removed 7 bases at V and 4 bases at J, with 13 bases between. Germline V gives CDR1 MNHEY, CDR2 SVGAGI. Written as DNA, the CDR3 is TGTGCCAGCAACCGACTAGTGGGCACCGGGGAGCTGTTTTTT. As protein: CASNRLVGTGELFF.

This chain uses TRBV19 with TRBJ2-7; a weak D match, TRBD2 (5 bases). The CDR3 runs 14 residues. V was shortened by 7 bases and J by 0 bases, with 13 bases between the two germline ends. The germline V gene has CDR1 LNHDA and CDR2 SQIVND (reference sequence). CDR3 sequence reads: CASNQRTSSYEQYF. Here the CDR3 DNA reads TGTGCCAGTAACCAGCGGACGAGCTCCTACGAGCAGTACTTC.

The rearrangement joins TRBV7-5 to TRBJ1-1. TRBV7-5 is a pseudogene segment. The CDR3 length is 15 residues. CDR3 residues: CVRSPDPVLNTEAFF. CDR3 bases: TGTGTCAGAAGCCCAGACCCGGTCTTGAACACTGAAGCTTTCTTT.

The V call is TRBV5-1, the J call TRBJ2-7; the match to TRBD2 covers 11 bases. CDR3 length: 14 residues. V lost 4 bases to trimming and J lost 8 bases; unmatched junction nucleotides: 8. CDR1 is SGHRS, CDR2 YFSETQ, per germline. Here the CDR3 reads CASSQSTSGTQQYF. In DNA form, the CDR3 reads TGCGCCAGCAGCCAATCGACTAGCGGGACACAGCAGTACTTC.

The chain recombines TRBV7-9 with TRBJ1-1; D is uncertain. CDR3 length equals 15 residues. Trimming removed 1 base from V and 4 bases from J, with 13 bases in between. The germline gives CDR1 SEHNR, CDR2 FQNEAQ (reference sequence). CDR3 in DNA: TGTGCCAGCAGCTTAGGTGCAGGCCGAGGCACTGAAGCTTTCTTT. Its protein is CASSLGAGRGTEAFF.

The chain has TRBV30 and TRBJ2-5, with a tentative D call TRBD2 (5 bases). Trimming stripped 5 bases from V and 0 bases from J, with 13 bases between. The CDR3 runs to 14 residues. Germline lookup yields CDR1 GTSNPN and CDR2 SVGIG (reference sequence). CDR3: CAWGVGEYQETQYF. In DNA, the CDR3 is TGTGCCTGGGGGGTGGGAGAGTACCAAGAGACCCAGTACTTC.

The V and J genes are TRBV28 and TRBJ1-5; D gene ambiguous. The CDR3 contains 15 residues. V was pared by 4 bases and J by 7 bases, with 17 bases between. Germline V gives CDR1 MDHEN, CDR2 SYDVKM. For the CDR3, the DNA is TGTGCCAGCAGTTGGCGAAAGAAAGAACGACAGCCCCAGCATTTT. Residues: CASSWRKKERQPQHF.

The CDR3 coding sequence is TGTGCCAGTAGTGTAAACAGAGACTACACCTACGAGCAGTACTTC. It codes for CASSVNRDYTYEQYF. The chain links TRBV19 to TRBJ2-7, with a possible D match to TRBD2 (5 bases). The CDR3 sequence is 15 residues long. Germline assignment: CDR1 LNHDA and CDR2 SQIVND (reference sequence). V was cut by 5 bases and J by 2 bases, with 16 bases left in between. The full variable domain, in which reference TRBV19 and TRBJ2-7 provide the parts outside the CDR3, is DGGITQSPKYLFRKEGQNVTLSCEQNLNHDAMYWYRQDPGQGLRLIYYSQIVNDFQKGDIAEGYSVSREKKESFPLTVTSAQKNPTAFYLCASSVNRDYTYEQYFGPGTRLTVT.

This clone came up a few times. The chain recombines TRBV30 with TRBJ2-5, with 7 bases that match TRBD1. Matching the DNA end better, TRBJ2-7 makes the J call doubtful. CDR1 is GTSNPN and CDR2 is SVGIG in the germline V gene (reference sequence). The CDR3 covers 14 residues. The CDR3 is CAWSGQGSTYEQYF. CDR3 bases: TGTGCCTGGAGTGGACAGGGCTCTACCTACGAGCAGTACTTC.

This clone showed up just once. The V gene is TRBV5-6, the J gene TRBJ1-2; D gene ambiguous. V was trimmed by 1 base and J by 3 bases, leaving 10 bases between them. This CDR3 comprises 14 residues. Germline V CDR1 and CDR2: SGHDT, YYEEEE. The DNA of the CDR3 is TGTGCCAGCAGCTTGTCGGGTATAGACTATGGCTACACCTTC. Protein sequence: CASSLSGIDYGYTF.

J is TRBJ2-5 and V is TRBV6-5; 8 nucleotides align to TRBD1. The J call may be mistaken, given a closer DNA end match to TRBJ2-7. Germline V gene data show CDR1 as MNHEY and CDR2 as SVGAGI. The CDR3 is 15 residues long. The DNA of the CDR3 is TGTGCCAGCAGTAAAGGGACAGGAGGCTCCTACGAGCAGTACTTC. Amino acids: CASSKGTGGSYEQYF.

In its sample, this clone was seen many times. The chain carries TRBV28 and TRBJ2-1; possibly TRBD1 for D (5 bases). The CDR3 totals 13 residues. Germline lookup yields CDR1 MDHEN and CDR2 SYDVKM. The V gene lost 7 bases and the J gene lost 9 bases, with 16 bases spanning the gap. CDR3 protein: CASTGFAVSEQFF. The CDR3, as DNA: TGTGCCAGCACAGGGTTCGCAGTGAGTGAGCAGTTCTTC.

Comments on this clone: A far larger clone is just one base off, so this is likely a read error. The J gene is TRBJ1-2, the V gene TRBV29-1; 9 nucleotides align to TRBD1. The germline V gene encodes CDR1 SQVTM and CDR2 ANQGSEA. There are 14 residues in the CDR3. CDR3 protein: CIVEDRGTGNGYTF. CDR3 nucleotides: TGCATCGTTGAAGATCGGGGGACAGGGAATGGCTACACCTTC.

The chain has TRBV30 and TRBJ1-5; possible D gene TRBD1, 6 bases. Germline V lookup: CDR1 GTSNPN, CDR2 SVGIG (reference sequence). CDR3 length: 15 residues. Trimming pared 4 bases from V and 0 bases from J, leaving 13 bases between. The CDR3 DNA reads TGTGCCTGGAACCTGGGGGCCCTTAGCAATCAGCCCCAGCATTTT. Its protein is CAWNLGALSNQPQHF.

The gene calls are TRBV28 and TRBJ2-7; 8 nucleotides line up with TRBD1. This CDR3 is built from 14 residues. V was pared by 3 bases and J by 4 bases, with 5 bases of the junction left unmatched. Germline CDR1 MDHEN, CDR2 SYDVKM. The CDR3 spells CASSFLDRAYEQYF. The CDR3 DNA reads as TGTGCCAGCAGTTTCTTGGACAGGGCTTACGAGCAGTACTTC.

The rearrangement uses TRBV30 and TRBJ2-2; perhaps TRBD2 as D (5 bases). Per germline, CDR1 GTSNPN and CDR2 SVGIG (reference sequence). The CDR3 totals 14 residues. V gave up 1 base and J gave up 3 bases, with 9 bases separating them. DNA of the CDR3: TGTGCCTGGAGTGCGGGGAGCTACACCGGGGAGCTGTTTTTT. The encoded protein is CAWSAGSYTGELFF.

The chain uses TRBV6-5 and TRBJ2-5, with D possibly matching TRBD2 (6 bases). The CDR3 has 15 amino acids. V was trimmed by 0 bases and J by 4 bases, leaving 12 bases between them. Germline V gene data show CDR1 as MNHEY and CDR2 as SVGAGI. The CDR3 bases are TGTGCCAGCAGTTACTCGAGCCGGGGAGGAGAGACCCAGTACTTC. Amino acid sequence: CASSYSSRGGETQYF.

The chain couples TRBV5-6 to TRBJ1-2, with 7 bases lining up with TRBD1. V trimming: 4 bases; J trimming: 4 bases; junction bases outside the gene matches: 13. CDR1 and CDR2 from the germline V gene are SGHDT and YYEEEE. The CDR3 extends over 16 amino acids. The CDR3 nucleotides read TGTGCCAGCAGCCCCTTAGGGACAGCGGCAGCCTATGGCTACACCTTC. Protein product: CASSPLGTAAAYGYTF.

This clone was counted between two and nine times. V is TRBV4-1 and J is TRBJ2-5; 15 bases map to TRBD2. Germline V lookup: CDR1 MGHRA, CDR2 YSYEKL. V was clipped by 3 bases and J by 2 bases; unmatched bases: 10. The CDR3 loop spans 19 amino acids. In DNA form, the CDR3 reads TGCGCCAGCAGCCACCCGGGACTAGCGGGAGGCCCAGGGCAAGAGACCCAGTACTTC. This gives the protein CASSHPGLAGGPGQETQYF.